The subject of this entry is one T cell receptor beta chain. The target of this receptor is not known. A junction boundary mismatches the germline segment, possibly from a read error. Inclusive of the bounding cysteine and phenylalanine, the CDR3 is 11 residues long. Solely the CDR3 DNA is kept, with 33 bases framed from the first base. The germline V gene (reference sequence) provides CDR1 WNHNN and CDR2 SYGVQD. This sample was taken from a study of cytomegalovirus exposure and HLA in healthy donors (dated by TCRdb to 2016 to 2017). About the full investigation: According to an earlier analysis of several hundred of the donors, roughly 180 million T cells yielded 90 million to 140 million unique TCR beta sequences and around 280 Gb of sequence data. To study patterns of TCR occurrence, a later analysis re-analyzed previously published TCR beta repertoires from 666 donors and added high-resolution HLA genotyping. Rather than drawing on any new phenotypic data, the later analysis identified candidate immune exposures from TCR beta sequences and the way those sequences occurred across donors. A later genetic analysis took genome-wide SNP genotypes for about 65% of the 666 donors and used that subset as a discovery cohort. The study aimed to test whether cataloging public T cell receptors could reveal signatures of past pathogen exposure. Roughly five DR-DQ haplotypes were handled as single units for association and clustering because linkage in the cohort was strong. Class I and class II HLA loci were covered by the typing at four-digit resolution. An early release covering just under 650 HLA-typed donors comprised about 300 gigabases of sequencing data and around 86 million unique TCR sequences. Using immunosequencing, the study profiled T cell repertoires from around 670 subjects and related those repertoires to cytomegalovirus serostatus. High-throughput TCR immunosequencing, statistical association of individual TCRs with disease status, and machine learning were combined to predict cytomegalovirus infection status. Among 350 to 400 genotyped donors of the cohort, an average of about 240,000 unique TCR beta nucleotide sequences were sequenced per donor, about a sixth of them non-productive. An earlier analysis of a few hundred of the donors applied high-throughput TCR beta sequencing to assess whether each TCR beta V gene segment acted as functional or pseudogenic. The number of donors typed differed by locus, with roughly 620-630 for A, B, C, DRB1 and DQB1, around 560 for DQA1, under 610 for DPA1, and approximately 470 for DPB1. Of the approximately 400 genotyped donors, 75% to 85% were placed in the genetic ancestry cluster associated with self-reported Caucasian donors. In addition to the first cohort of hundreds of subjects, a separate validation cohort of some 120 different subjects was used. Every discovery cohort repertoire had been produced on one sequencing platform. Donor age, sex, ethnicity and CMV serostatus were collected together with the repertoire data.

The protocol used for the library was the immunoSEQ multiplex PCR assay. A mixture of 60 forward primers for TCR Vbeta segments and 13 reverse primers for TCR Jbeta segments was used in the multiplex PCR. The CDR3 region of rearranged TCR beta genes was amplified from genomic DNA with a multiplex PCR assay. On the Illumina HiSeq System, the amplified TCR beta libraries were sequenced as 87-base-pair reads. Under the source paper's analysis protocol: A later analysis tallied approximately 87 million unique TCR beta chains across the 610 or so repertoires, and about 10 million of those chains were shared by two or more donors. Raw reads were error-corrected and collapsed into unique sequences with a nearest-neighbor algorithm that merged closely related sequences to remove PCR and sequencing errors. V, D and J gene segments were assigned by aligning CDR3 sequences to IMGT reference sequences. For a sequence to be retained, at least a six-nucleotide match to both a V gene segment and a J gene segment was required. A rearrangement was called productive if the CDR3 had no stop codons and remained in frame with V and J, and every other rearrangement was called non-productive. Following IMGT convention, CDR3 was defined as the stretch from the second conserved V-encoded cysteine up to the conserved J-encoded phenylalanine. The earlier analysis of fewer than 700 of the donors excluded sequences that lacked an unambiguous match to a single V gene segment. An earlier analysis of just under 600 of the donors called V segments functional above 56.7% productive rearrangements and segregating when the between-donor standard deviation exceeded 5%. A statistical classification framework was built for diagnosing cytomegalovirus status from the catalog of TCR beta chain sequences. A later analysis assigned V and J genes by comparing TCR nucleotide sequences with IMGT/GENE-DB human TR gene sequences. In a later analysis, CDR3 sequences and most-parsimonious VDJ recombination scenarios were assigned using the TCRdist pipeline. In a later analysis, each TCR beta chain was defined by its CDR3 amino acid sequence together with its V-gene family, and reads lacking a unique V-gene family were excluded. To address suspected cross-contamination and a sequencing artifact, a later analysis removed 450 to 700 highly shared, low-generation-probability nucleotide sequences. A later analysis calculated a clonal expansion index for each public chain from normalized within-repertoire ranks of inferred template counts. In a later analysis, generation probabilities were computed using a VDJ recombination model fitted to out-of-frame rearrangements, and the results were checked against IGoR. Hypergeometric tests were used in a later analysis to score TCR-TCR, TCR-HLA and TCR-CMV co-occurrence, with a repertoire-size bias correction applied to the TCR pairs. In a later analysis, false discovery rates were estimated by permuting HLA or CMV assignments 20 times. In a later analysis, co-occurring TCRs were grouped using DBSCAN, and TCRdist sequence similarity was added for clustering within HLA-allele-positive subsets. Co-occurrence clustering excluded repertoires with fewer than 30,000 or more than 120,000 public chains, plus five with anomalous nucleotide sharing. As stored in TCRdb, this immuneACCESS dataset retains in-frame rearrangements with V and J assigned. A fraction of the clones does not appear; measured against another copy, unresolved V genes explain less than half of the discrepancy, and the remainder lacks a known reason. The DNA gave D and trimming, while V, J and clone size come from that table. This sample's table has entries for roughly 100,000 clones. Of the sample, 3% to 4% is held by the ten largest clones.

Overall study outcomes, separate from this receptor: In this cohort, only TCR beta chains were sequenced, and detectable features were limited by the absence of alpha or paired-chain data. The earlier analysis of around 600 of the donors excluded approximately 17 rarely observed V segments, including chromosome 9 orphons, because counts were too low. Linkage disequilibrium might explain the correlated functional status among segregating V segments, but an unknown experimental factor could not be ruled out. In a later analysis, the rate of TCR association differed among HLA loci, with DRB1 alleles having the most associated TCRs and HLA-C alleles having the fewest. Several of the top co-occurrence clusters appeared to be linked to parvovirus B19, influenza, CMV and Epstein-Barr virus, according to a later analysis. A total of around 150 TCR beta chains were listed by the study as associated with cytomegalovirus. The presence/absence analyses assumed that sequencing depth was roughly uniform across donors, and that assumption may not be true. Because HLA typing was missing for some donors at each locus, association tests included only the typed subset. Because the 87-base-pair reads could not distinguish some IMGT-functional V segments, including TRBV6-2 and TRBV6-3, those segments were excluded. CMV serostatus was the only immune exposure information available for the cohort. While some public TCRs were present in many individuals, most TCR sequences turned up only very rarely across donors. A later genetic analysis reported fewer N-insertions in productive TCRs among donors in an Asian-associated ancestry cluster than the roughly 640-donor mean. A group of highly shared sequence variants was considered likely to be a technical artifact of the sequencing pipeline. At a false discovery rate of 0.05, a later analysis linked 15,000 to 20,000 TCR beta sequences to specific HLA alleles. In a later analysis, most CMV-associated TCR beta chains were found to appear HLA-restricted, with HLA associations seemingly driven largely by CMV exposure. A further reported finding was that TCR beta sequences accurately predicted the HLA-A and HLA-B alleles for most subjects in the first cohort. Cytomegalovirus status was reported to be diagnosed by the classifier with high specificity and sensitivity in both the original and validation cohorts. Three of the identified cytomegalovirus-associated TCR beta chains were confirmed in vitro to be specific for cytomegalovirus antigens. Strong co-occurrence of HLA alleles, especially DR and DQ, made assigning TCR associations to individual alleles difficult. V-gene and J-gene trimming of TCR beta chains was associated with a missense DCLRE1C variant in a later genetic analysis, and the association was replicated in an independent cohort. In an earlier analysis of fewer than 750 of the donors, most TCR beta V segments were observed in productive rearrangements about 87% or about 30% of the time, broadly matching IMGT annotations. The authors suggested that the approach could potentially be extended to other disease states and immunological phenotypes. In a later analysis, HLA-associated TCR beta chains showed more clonal expansion and lower generation probabilities than non-associated chains that were equally common.

The cohort comprised hundreds of healthy bone marrow donors. At the time of sampling, every cohort member was nominally healthy, though immune exposures that went unrecorded were likely present. The donor tested CMV seronegative and was one of the 352 seronegative cohort members. Every donor gave a peripheral blood sample, and the peripheral blood mononuclear cells from that sample were used for TCR beta sequencing. Genomic DNA extraction from the blood cell samples was performed with the Qiagen DNeasy Blood Extraction Kit. The sample taken for sequencing was PBMCs. Rearrangement joined TRBV10-1 to TRBJ2-7, with an unclear D gene assignment. The receptor was derived from a woman in her twenties or thirties in good health and CMV-seronegative. In nucleotide form, the sequence is TGCGCCAGCGGTGATGGCCGCGAGCAGTACTTC. It is translated as CASGDGREQYF.